Shown below are 20 T cell receptor beta chains from a single sample sequenced in a study of graft-versus-host responses after intestinal transplantation. No cognate antigen is known for these TCRs. This table comes from immunoSEQ multiplex PCR, and its TCRdb copy is limited to in-frame clones, with some not included. The sample yields roughly 98,000 clones, 80% to 95% seen once. The sample was unstimulated CD8+ T cells sorted from spleen or lymph node cells, taken before transplant. These TCRs come from a human donor who was the organ donor for an intestinal transplant.

The J gene is TRBJ2-1, the V gene TRBV12-5, with 12 bases aligning to TRBD2. The V and J ends lost 2 bases and 10 bases, in that order; junction bases with no gene match: 18. Germline CDR1 and CDR2: LGHNT and FRNRAP. The CDR3 length is 19 residues. The CDR3, as DNA: TGTGCTAGTGGTTTGCCGCCCTTCACCCTAGCGGGGGGGCAAGAAGAGCAGTTCTTC. This codes for CASGLPPFTLAGGQEEQFF.

The CDR3 DNA reads as TGTGCCAGCAGTTACTCGGGTATTGGGAGCCCCGGGGAGCTGTTTTTT. Its translation is CASSYSGIGSPGELFF. The rearrangement uses TRBV6-5 and TRBJ2-2; tentative D call: TRBD2 (5 bases). Deletions cut 0 bases from V and 6 bases from J, with 14 bases between. This CDR3 is built from 16 residues. Germline values: CDR1 MNHEY, CDR2 SVGAGI.

The chain uses TRBV4-2 and TRBJ2-1; 9 bases line up with TRBD1. From germline, CDR1 is LGHNA and CDR2 YNFKEQ. This CDR3 spans 14 amino acids. The trim removed 5 bases at V and 5 bases at J, leaving 4 bases unmatched. The CDR3 loop is CASSGDRADNEQFF. The CDR3 DNA reads TGTGCCAGCAGCGGGGACAGGGCTGACAATGAGCAGTTCTTC.

The chain joins TRBV5-6 to TRBJ2-3, with a weak D call TRBD2 (6 bases). Germline V gene data show CDR1 as SGHDT and CDR2 as YYEEEE. The CDR3 runs to 18 residues. The V end was cut by 3 bases, the J end by 4 bases, with 24 bases between. The DNA for the CDR3 is TGTGCCAGCAGCTGGTTGGGACTGGAAGGAGAACTTCCAGATACGCAGTATTTT. It yields the protein CASSWLGLEGELPDTQYF.

The chain carries TRBV7-9 and TRBJ1-3; the match to TRBD1 covers 7 bases. V lost 4 bases and J lost 2; bases outside the gene matches: 5. CDR1 and CDR2 (germline): SEHNR, FQNEAQ (reference sequence). This CDR3 has 15 amino acids. CDR3 loop: CASSSTGDPGNTIYF. CDR3 bases: TGTGCCAGCAGCTCCACAGGGGATCCTGGAAACACCATATATTTT.

V usage is TRBV7-9 and J usage is TRBJ1-5; D might be TRBD1 (5 bases). The CDR3 runs 18 residues. Germline values: CDR1 SEHNR, CDR2 FQNEAQ (reference sequence). With 2 bases removed from V and 0 bases from J, the gap between germline ends came to 17 bases. CDR3 sequence reads: CASSLSHIGADSNQPQHF. The CDR3 region has the DNA TGTGCCAGCAGCTTATCTCATATTGGGGCAGATAGCAATCAGCCCCAGCATTTT.

The V and J genes are TRBV5-4 and TRBJ2-1; 11 bases line up with TRBD2. The CDR3 length is 17 residues. From germline, CDR1 is SGHNT and CDR2 YYREEE (reference sequence). V lost 0 bases and J lost 6; bases outside the gene matches: 8. The CDR3 spells CASSLVPGLAVTNEQFF. CDR3 nucleotide sequence: TGTGCCAGCAGCTTGGTTCCGGGACTAGCGGTTACCAATGAGCAGTTCTTC.

The chain joins TRBV6-1 to TRBJ2-5; no firm D call. The CDR3 is 15 residues long. The V gene's germline CDR1 is MNHNS and CDR2 SASEGT. V lost 8 bases and J 4 bases, leaving 20 bases between the germline ends. Here the CDR3 reads CASQAETRSGETQYF. The CDR3 coding sequence is TGTGCCAGCCAAGCCGAAACTCGTTCGGGAGAGACCCAGTACTTC.

Here the CDR3 reads CASSLSTDRGETQYF. CDR3 nucleotide sequence: TGCGCCAGCAGCTTGTCCACGGACAGGGGTGAGACCCAGTACTTC. The chain couples TRBV5-1 to TRBJ2-5; 9 nucleotides agree with TRBD1. V was pared by 1 base and J by 5 bases, with 6 bases of the junction left unmatched. Germline V lookup: CDR1 SGHRS, CDR2 YFSETQ. CDR3 size: 15 residues.

The rearrangement joins TRBV7-9 to TRBJ2-3, with TRBD2 identical over 7 bases. The V and J ends lost 4 bases and 0 bases, in that order; junction bases with no gene match: 4. CDR3 length: 15 amino acids. Germline V lookup: CDR1 SEHNR, CDR2 FQNEAQ (reference sequence). The CDR3 spells CASSWTRTSTDTQYF. The CDR3 nucleotides read TGTGCCAGCAGCTGGACTAGAACTAGCACAGATACGCAGTATTTT.

This CDR3 reads CSVESGNEQYF. The CDR3 DNA reads TGCAGCGTTGAATCCGGGAACGAGCAGTACTTC. J is TRBJ2-7 and V is TRBV29-1; weak D call: TRBD2 (5 bases). Per germline, CDR1 SQVTM and CDR2 ANQGSEA. V lost 2 bases to trimming and J lost 5 bases, with 7 bases between them. The CDR3 contains 11 residues.

V gene TRBV9 combines with J gene TRBJ1-1; the match to TRBD1 covers 10 bases. CDR1 is SGDLS, CDR2 YYNGEE, per germline. The CDR3 is made up of 15 amino acids. Losses at the gene ends were 3 bases for V and 2 bases for J; bases not matched to a gene: 4. This CDR3 is CASSAGDRGNTEAFF. DNA for the CDR3: TGTGCCAGCAGCGCCGGGGACAGGGGCAACACTGAAGCTTTCTTT. Filled out from reference TRBV9 and TRBJ1-1, the complete variable domain reads DSGVTQTPKHLITATGQRVTLRCSPRSGDLSVYWYQQSLDQGLQFLIQYYNGEERAKGNILERFSAQQFPDLHSELNLSSLELGDSALYFCASSAGDRGNTEAFFGQGTRLTVV.

The gene calls are TRBV19 and TRBJ2-1, with D perhaps matching TRBD2 (7 bases). The CDR3 spans 14 residues. Trimming removed 3 bases from V and 5 bases from J, with 11 bases in between. Germline V lookup: CDR1 LNHDA, CDR2 SQIVND (reference sequence). CDR3 amino acids: CASSMEGGDNEQFF. The CDR3 DNA reads as TGTGCCAGTAGTATGGAGGGGGGGGACAATGAGCAGTTCTTC.

The table lists this clone with a count of one. This chain joins TRBV2 and TRBJ2-7, with D unresolved. V shed 5 bases and J shed 0 bases, with 11 bases lying between them. The CDR3 extends over 14 amino acids. Per the germline V gene, CDR1 is SNHLY and CDR2 is FYNNEI. The DNA for the CDR3 is TGTGCCAGCAGTACACCGGGTAGCTCCTACGAGCAGTACTTC. Its translation: CASSTPGSSYEQYF.

The rearrangement joins TRBV9 to TRBJ2-7; 8 nucleotides line up with TRBD1. Losses at the gene ends were 2 bases for V and 2 bases for J; bases not matched to a gene: 3. The germline V gene encodes CDR1 SGDLS and CDR2 YYNGEE. This CDR3 is 14 amino acids long. CDR3 amino acids: CASSVGTGAYEQYF. In nucleotides, the CDR3 is TGTGCCAGCAGCGTCGGGACAGGAGCCTACGAGCAGTACTTC.

The V and J genes are TRBV14 and TRBJ2-7; no firm D call. The CDR3 loop spans 13 amino acids. V dropped 0 bases and J dropped 3 bases, with 6 bases sitting between them. Germline CDR1 reads SGHDN; CDR2 reads FVKESK. The CDR3 region is CASSQERDYEQYF. DNA for the CDR3: TGTGCCAGCAGCCAAGAAAGAGACTACGAGCAGTACTTC.

The chain couples TRBV27 to TRBJ2-7; D not resolved. The CDR3 spans 13 residues. V lost 2 bases to trimming and J lost 2 bases, with 7 bases between them. Germline-derived CDR1 and CDR2 are MNHEY and SMNVEV (reference sequence). CDR3 amino acids: CASSLTPTYEQYF. DNA of the CDR3: TGTGCCAGCAGTTTAACCCCTACCTACGAGCAGTACTTC.

This sequence joins TRBV27 and TRBJ2-3; D is unresolved. CDR1 is MNHEY, CDR2 SMNVEV, per germline (reference sequence). This CDR3 spans 16 amino acids. V was pared by 2 bases and J by 1 base, with 13 bases between. As DNA, the CDR3 is TGTGCCAGCAGTTTAGGCCCCGGTGCGGGCACAGATACGCAGTATTTT. This sequence encodes CASSLGPGAGTDTQYF.

The gene calls are TRBV5-1 and TRBJ2-1; 15 nucleotides line up with TRBD2. CDR1 and CDR2 from the germline V gene are SGHRS and YFSETQ. The CDR3 totals 19 residues. V dropped 4 bases and J dropped 5; count of bases not matched to a gene: 13. The CDR3 DNA follows: TGCGCCAGCAGCCGCTCCGGGACTAGCGGGAGGCGGGGCAACAATGAGCAGTTCTTC. Amino acid sequence: CASSRSGTSGRRGNNEQFF.

J is TRBJ2-7 and V is TRBV28; 7 bases map to TRBD1. The V gene end was trimmed by 6 bases and the J gene end by 6 bases; junction bases not matched to a gene: 8. The CDR3 has 13 amino acids. Germline lookup yields CDR1 MDHEN and CDR2 SYDVKM. The CDR3 DNA follows: TGTGCCAGCAGCGGACAGGCGTGGGGCGAGCAGTACTTC. Its translation is CASSGQAWGEQYF.